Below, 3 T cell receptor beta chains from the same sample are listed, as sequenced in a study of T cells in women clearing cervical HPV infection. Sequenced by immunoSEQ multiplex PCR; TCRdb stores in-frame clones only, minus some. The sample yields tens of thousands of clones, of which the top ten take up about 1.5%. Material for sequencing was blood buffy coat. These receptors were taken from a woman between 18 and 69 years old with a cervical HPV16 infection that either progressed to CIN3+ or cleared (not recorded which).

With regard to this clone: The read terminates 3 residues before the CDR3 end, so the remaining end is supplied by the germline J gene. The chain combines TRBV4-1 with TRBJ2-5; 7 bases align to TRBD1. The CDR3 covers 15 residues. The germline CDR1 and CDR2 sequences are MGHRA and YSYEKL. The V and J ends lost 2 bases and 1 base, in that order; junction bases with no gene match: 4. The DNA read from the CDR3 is TGCGCCAGCAGCCAACACGGGACAGTCCAAGAGACC. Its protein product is CASSQHGTVQET. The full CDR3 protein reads CASSQHGTVQETQYF.

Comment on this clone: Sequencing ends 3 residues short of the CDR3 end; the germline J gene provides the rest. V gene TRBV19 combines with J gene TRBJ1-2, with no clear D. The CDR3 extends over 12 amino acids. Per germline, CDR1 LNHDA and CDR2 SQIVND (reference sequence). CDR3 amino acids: CASSPGQTDYTF. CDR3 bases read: TGTGCCAGTAGTCCTGGGCAAACCGAC.

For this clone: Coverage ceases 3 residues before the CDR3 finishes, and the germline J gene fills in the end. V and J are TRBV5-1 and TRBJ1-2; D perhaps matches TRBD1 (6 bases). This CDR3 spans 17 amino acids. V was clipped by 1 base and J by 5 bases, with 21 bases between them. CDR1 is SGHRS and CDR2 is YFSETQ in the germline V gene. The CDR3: CASSLNWPTGSDYGYTF. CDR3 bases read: TGCGCCAGCAGCTTGAACTGGCCTACAGGGTCGGATTATGGC.